A selection of T cell receptor beta chains follows, all from one sample in a study of CD8+CD57+ T cells in acquired aplastic anemia. A single record per CDR3 protein comes from TCRdb applying MiXCR to the reads. Here the sample spans under 200,000 distinct CDR3 sequences, around half being singletons. Sample: sorted CD4+, CD8+, or CD8+CD57+ T cells (not recorded which) from PBMCs. Receptor source: a human donor with aplastic anemia. Both conserved end residues are part of each CDR3. A D gene is named only where the DNA matches it firmly. The size of a clone is reported for some rows only, either as once, few or many, or as a class for expanded clones.

d_gene,abundance,v_gene,j_gene,CDR3aa,CDR3nt
TRBD2,few,TRBV7-7,TRBJ2-7,CASSSGLPPYEQYF,TGTGCCAGCAGCTCGGGACTACCTCCCTACGAGCAGTACTTC
NA,NA,TRBV11-1,TRBJ2-2,CASSFESRYGDGELFF,TGTGCCAGCAGCTTTGAGTCCCGATATGGTGACGGGGAGCTGTTTTTT
NA,NA,TRBV27,TRBJ2-2,CASNNVGFSNTGELFF,TGTGCCAGCAACAATGTGGGGTTTTCGAACACCGGGGAGCTGTTTTTT
NA,many,TRBV19,TRBJ2-1,CASSHPGGSSYNEQFF,TGTGCCAGTAGTCATCCCGGGGGTAGCTCCTACAATGAGCAGTTCTTC
TRBD2,NA,TRBV20-1,TRBJ2-3,CSARDLTSGSGSTDTQYF,TGCAGTGCTAGAGATCTGACTAGCGGGAGCGGTAGCACAGATACGCAGTATTTT
TRBD1,NA,TRBV9,TRBJ2-7,CASTLGQDLTYEQYF,TGTGCCAGCACCCTAGGACAGGATCTCACCTACGAGCAGTACTTC
NA,NA,TRBV7-9,TRBJ2-7,CASSSSAGTAYEQYF,TGTGCCAGCAGCTCATCGGCGGGGACAGCTTACGAGCAGTACTTC
NA,NA,TRBV19,TRBJ1-2,CASSSPDKNDGYTF,TGTGCCAGTAGTTCCCCGGACAAGAATGACGGCTACACCTTC
NA,few,TRBV20-1,TRBJ1-2,CSAPGYTF,TGCAGTGCTCCTGGCTACACCTTC
NA,NA,TRBV2,TRBJ2-3,CAGSEQGIGDTQYF,TGTGCCGGCAGTGAGCAGGGGATAGGAGATACGCAGTATTTT
TRBD1,NA,TRBV12-3/TRBV12-4,TRBJ2-7,CASRSSGTGTYEQYF,TGTGCCAGCAGGTCCTCCGGGACAGGTACTTACGAGCAGTACTTC
TRBD1,many,TRBV10-2,TRBJ1-2,CASSGQGYGYTF,TGCGCCAGCAGTGGACAGGGGTATGGCTACACCTTC
NA,NA,TRBV5-1,TRBJ2-1,CASSLGGGLSSYNEQFF,TGCGCCAGCAGCCTCGGTGGGGGGCTGAGCTCCTACAATGAGCAGTTCTTC
NA,many,TRBV20-1,TRBJ1-5,CSTSGQGQEWDQPQHF,NA
NA,NA,TRBV2,TRBJ2-5,CASTSTGTQIETQYF,TGTGCCAGCACTAGCACCGGGACGCAAATAGAGACCCAGTACTTC
NA,few,TRBV29-1,TRBJ2-7,CSVEGGGTATYEQYF,TGCAGCGTTGAAGGTGGGGGGACAGCAACCTACGAGCAGTACTTC
NA,few,TRBV12-5,TRBJ1-3,CAASANPGNTIYF,TGTGCAGCGAGCGCAAATCCTGGAAACACCATATATTTT
TRBD2,NA,TRBV20-1,TRBJ2-7,CSASGGTSGPYEQYF,TGCAGTGCTTCAGGGGGGACTAGCGGGCCATACGAGCAGTACTTC